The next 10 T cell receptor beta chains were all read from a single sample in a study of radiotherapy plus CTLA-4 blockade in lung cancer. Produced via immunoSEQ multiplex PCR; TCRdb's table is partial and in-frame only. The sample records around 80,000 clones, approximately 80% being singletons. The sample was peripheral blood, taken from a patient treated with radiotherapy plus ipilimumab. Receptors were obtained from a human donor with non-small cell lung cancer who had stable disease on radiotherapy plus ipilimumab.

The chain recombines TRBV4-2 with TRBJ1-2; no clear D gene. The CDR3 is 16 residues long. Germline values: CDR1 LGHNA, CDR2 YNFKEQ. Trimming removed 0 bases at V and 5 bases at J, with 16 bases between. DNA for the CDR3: TGTGCCAGCAGCCAAGAGGGTCCCACGGTGGGGTATGGCTACACCTTC. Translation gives CASSQEGPTVGYGYTF.

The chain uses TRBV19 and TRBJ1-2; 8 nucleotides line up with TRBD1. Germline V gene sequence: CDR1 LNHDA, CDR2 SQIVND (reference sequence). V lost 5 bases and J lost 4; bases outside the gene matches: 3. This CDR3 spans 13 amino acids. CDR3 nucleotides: TGTGCCAGTAGTCAGGGGGCTCGCTATGGCTACACCTTC. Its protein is CASSQGARYGYTF. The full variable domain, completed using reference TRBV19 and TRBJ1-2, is DGGITQSPKYLFRKEGQNVTLSCEQNLNHDAMYWYRQDPGQGLRLIYYSQIVNDFQKGDIAEGYSVSREKKESFPLTVTSAQKNPTAFYLCASSQGARYGYTFGSGTRLTVV.

The DNA for the CDR3 is TGTGCCAGTAGTGAGGGGATGTATGATGAGCAGTTCTTC. This translates into CASSEGMYDEQFF. The chain is built from TRBV19 and TRBJ2-1; either TRBD1 or TRBD2 may supply D (5 bases each). The germline V gene encodes CDR1 LNHDA and CDR2 SQIVND (reference sequence). The CDR3 length is 13 residues. With 5 bases removed from V and 8 bases from J, the gap between germline ends came to 13 bases.

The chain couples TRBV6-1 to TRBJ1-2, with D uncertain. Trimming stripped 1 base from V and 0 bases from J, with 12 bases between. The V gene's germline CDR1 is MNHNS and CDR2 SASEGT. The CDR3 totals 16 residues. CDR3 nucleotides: TGTGCCAGCAGTGAAGGTCGGTCGGAAGCTAACTATGGCTACACCTTC. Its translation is CASSEGRSEANYGYTF.

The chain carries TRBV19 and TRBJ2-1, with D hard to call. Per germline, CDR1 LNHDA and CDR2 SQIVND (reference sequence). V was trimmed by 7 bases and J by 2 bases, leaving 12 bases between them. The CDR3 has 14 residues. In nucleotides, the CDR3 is TGTGCCAGTAAGGACCCCTCACCCTACAATGAGCAGTTCTTC. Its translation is CASKDPSPYNEQFF.

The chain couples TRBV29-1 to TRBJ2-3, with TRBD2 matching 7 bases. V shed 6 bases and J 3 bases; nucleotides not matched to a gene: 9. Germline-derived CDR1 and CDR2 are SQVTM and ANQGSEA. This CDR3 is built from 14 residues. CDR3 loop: CSVHGGRGTDTQYF. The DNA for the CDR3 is TGCAGCGTCCACGGGGGGAGAGGGACAGATACGCAGTATTTT.

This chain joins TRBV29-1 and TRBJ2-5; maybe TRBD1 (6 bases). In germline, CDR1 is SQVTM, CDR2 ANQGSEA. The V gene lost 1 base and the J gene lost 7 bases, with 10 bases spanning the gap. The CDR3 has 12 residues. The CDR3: CSVEAPQGTQYF. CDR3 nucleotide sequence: TGCAGCGTTGAAGCCCCACAGGGGACCCAGTACTTC.

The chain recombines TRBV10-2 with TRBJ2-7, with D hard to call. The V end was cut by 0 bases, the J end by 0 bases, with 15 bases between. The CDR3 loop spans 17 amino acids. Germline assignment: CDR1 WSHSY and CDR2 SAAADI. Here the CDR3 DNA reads TGCGCCAGCAGTGAGTCGCCCCTTCTTCTGATCTCCTACGAGCAGTACTTC. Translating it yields CASSESPLLLISYEQYF.

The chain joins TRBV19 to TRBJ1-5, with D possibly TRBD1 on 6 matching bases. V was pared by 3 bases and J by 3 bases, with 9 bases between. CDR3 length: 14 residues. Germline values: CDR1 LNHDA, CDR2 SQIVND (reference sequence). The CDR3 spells CASSIWGPNQPQHF. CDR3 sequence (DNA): TGTGCCAGTAGTATTTGGGGGCCCAATCAGCCCCAGCATTTT.

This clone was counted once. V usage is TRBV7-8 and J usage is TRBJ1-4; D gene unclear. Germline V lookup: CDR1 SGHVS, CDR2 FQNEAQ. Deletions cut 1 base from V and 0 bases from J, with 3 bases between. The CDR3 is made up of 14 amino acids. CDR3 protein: CASSLESTNEKLFF. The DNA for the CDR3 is TGTGCCAGCAGCTTAGAGTCAACTAATGAAAAACTGTTTTTT.